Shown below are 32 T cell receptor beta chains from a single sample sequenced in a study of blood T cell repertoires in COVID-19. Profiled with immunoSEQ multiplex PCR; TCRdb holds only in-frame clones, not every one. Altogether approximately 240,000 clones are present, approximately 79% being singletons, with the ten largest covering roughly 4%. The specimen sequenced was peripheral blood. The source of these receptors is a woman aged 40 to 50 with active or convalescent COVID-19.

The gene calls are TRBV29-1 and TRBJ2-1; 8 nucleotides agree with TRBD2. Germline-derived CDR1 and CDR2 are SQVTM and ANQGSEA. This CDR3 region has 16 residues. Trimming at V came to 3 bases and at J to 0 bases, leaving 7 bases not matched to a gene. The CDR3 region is CSVDGIAGSSYNEQFF. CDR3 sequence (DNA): TGCAGCGTTGATGGGATAGCGGGGAGCTCCTACAATGAGCAGTTCTTC.

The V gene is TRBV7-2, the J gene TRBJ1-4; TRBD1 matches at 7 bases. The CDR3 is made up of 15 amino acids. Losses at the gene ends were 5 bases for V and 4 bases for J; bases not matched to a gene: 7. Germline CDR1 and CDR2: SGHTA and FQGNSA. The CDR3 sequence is CASSLLTGVNEKLFF. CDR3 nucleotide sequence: TGTGCCAGCAGCCTACTAACAGGGGTTAATGAAAAACTGTTTTTT. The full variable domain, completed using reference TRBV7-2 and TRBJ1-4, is GAGVSQSPSNKVTEKGKDVELRCDPISGHTALYWYRQSLGQGLEFLIYFQGNSAPDKSGLPSDRFSAERTGGSVSTLTIQRTQQEDSAVYLCASSLLTGVNEKLFFGSGTQLSVL.

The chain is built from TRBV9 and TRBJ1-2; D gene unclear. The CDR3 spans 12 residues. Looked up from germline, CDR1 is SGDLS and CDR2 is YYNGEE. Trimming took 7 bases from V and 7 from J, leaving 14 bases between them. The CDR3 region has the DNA TGTGCCAGCTTCCGATTTACTCTTGGCTACACCTTC. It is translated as CASFRFTLGYTF.

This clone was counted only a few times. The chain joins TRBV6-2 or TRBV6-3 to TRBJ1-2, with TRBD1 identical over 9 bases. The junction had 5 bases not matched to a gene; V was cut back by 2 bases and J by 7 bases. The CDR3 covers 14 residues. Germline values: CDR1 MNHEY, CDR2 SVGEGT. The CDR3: CASSYQDRGGGYTF. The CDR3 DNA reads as TGTGCCAGCAGTTACCAGGACAGGGGTGGTGGCTACACCTTC.

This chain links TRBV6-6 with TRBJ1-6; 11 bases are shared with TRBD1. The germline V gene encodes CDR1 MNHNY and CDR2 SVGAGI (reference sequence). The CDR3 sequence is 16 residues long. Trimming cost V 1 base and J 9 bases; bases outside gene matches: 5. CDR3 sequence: CASSYFPGTGGSPLHF. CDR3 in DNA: TGTGCCAGCAGTTACTTCCCCGGGACAGGGGGTTCACCCCTCCACTTT.

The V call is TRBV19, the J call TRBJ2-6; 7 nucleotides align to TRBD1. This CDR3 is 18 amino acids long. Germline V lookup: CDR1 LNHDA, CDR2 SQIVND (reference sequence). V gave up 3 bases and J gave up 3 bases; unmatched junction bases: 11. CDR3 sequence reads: CASSIEETGPFGANVLTF. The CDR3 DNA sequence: TGTGCCAGTAGTATTGAAGAGACAGGGCCTTTTGGGGCCAACGTCCTGACTTTC.

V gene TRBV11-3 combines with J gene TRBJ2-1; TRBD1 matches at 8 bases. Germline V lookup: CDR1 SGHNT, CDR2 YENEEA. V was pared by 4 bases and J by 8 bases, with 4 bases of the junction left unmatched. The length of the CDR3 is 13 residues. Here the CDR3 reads CASSYGQGDEQFF. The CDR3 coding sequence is TGTGCCAGCAGCTACGGACAGGGAGATGAGCAGTTCTTC.

The CDR3 sequence: CASSYPGQGTETQYF. CDR3 nucleotide sequence: TGTGCCAGCAGCTATCCGGGACAGGGAACAGAGACCCAGTACTTC. The chain uses TRBV5-4 and TRBJ2-5; 9 bases match TRBD1. This CDR3 is built from 15 residues. After removal of 3 bases from V and 4 bases from J, the junction contained 7 bases not matched to a gene. Per germline, CDR1 SGHNT and CDR2 YYREEE (reference sequence).

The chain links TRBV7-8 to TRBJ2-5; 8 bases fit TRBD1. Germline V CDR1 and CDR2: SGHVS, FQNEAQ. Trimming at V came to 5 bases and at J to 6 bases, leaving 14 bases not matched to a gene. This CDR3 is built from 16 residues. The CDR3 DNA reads TGTGCCAGCAGCCCTAGGAGGACAGGGAGTTTGAAGACCCAGTACTTC. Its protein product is CASSPRRTGSLKTQYF.

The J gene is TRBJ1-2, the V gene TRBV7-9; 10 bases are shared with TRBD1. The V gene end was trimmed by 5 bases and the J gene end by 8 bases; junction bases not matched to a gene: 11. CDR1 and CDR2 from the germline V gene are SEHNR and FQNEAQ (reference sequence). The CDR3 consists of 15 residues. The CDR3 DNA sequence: TGTGCCAGCAGCCTGTCCCGGGACAGGGGAGGCGGCTACACCTTC. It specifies CASSLSRDRGGGYTF.

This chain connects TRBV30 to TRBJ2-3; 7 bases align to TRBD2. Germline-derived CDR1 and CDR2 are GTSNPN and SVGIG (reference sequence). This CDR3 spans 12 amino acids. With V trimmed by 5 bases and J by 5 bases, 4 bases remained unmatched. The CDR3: CAWGAGVDTQYF. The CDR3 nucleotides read TGTGCCTGGGGGGCGGGGGTAGATACGCAGTATTTT.

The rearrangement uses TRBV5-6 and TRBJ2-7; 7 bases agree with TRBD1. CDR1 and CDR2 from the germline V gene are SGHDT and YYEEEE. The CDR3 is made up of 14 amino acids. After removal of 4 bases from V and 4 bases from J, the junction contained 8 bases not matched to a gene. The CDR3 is CASSPRDRGYEQYV. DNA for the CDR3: TGTGCCAGCAGCCCCCGGGACAGAGGATACGAGCAGTACGTC.

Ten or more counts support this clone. The CDR3 DNA sequence: TGTGCCTGGAGAGCGGACAGGGGCGGGTATGGCTACACCTTC. This sequence encodes CAWRADRGGYGYTF. This rearrangement joins TRBV30 to TRBJ1-2; 9 bases agree with TRBD1. This CDR3 is 14 amino acids long. CDR1 is GTSNPN, CDR2 SVGIG, per germline (reference sequence). After removal of 3 bases from V and 5 bases from J, the junction contained 7 bases not matched to a gene.

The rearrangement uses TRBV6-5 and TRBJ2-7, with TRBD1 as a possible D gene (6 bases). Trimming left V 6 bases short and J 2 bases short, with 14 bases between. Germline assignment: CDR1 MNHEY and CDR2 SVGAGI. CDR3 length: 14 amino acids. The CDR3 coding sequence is TGTGCCAGCAGCGAGACAGGTCAACCCTACGAGCAGTACGTC. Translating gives CASSETGQPYEQYV.

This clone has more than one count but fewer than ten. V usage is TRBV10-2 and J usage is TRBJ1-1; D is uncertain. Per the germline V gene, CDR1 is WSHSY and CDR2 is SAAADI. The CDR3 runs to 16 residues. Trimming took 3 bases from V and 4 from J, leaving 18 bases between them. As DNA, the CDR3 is TGCGCCAGCAGTGACGGTACCAACAGCGGGATCACTGAAGCTTTCTTT. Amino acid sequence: CASSDGTNSGITEAFF.

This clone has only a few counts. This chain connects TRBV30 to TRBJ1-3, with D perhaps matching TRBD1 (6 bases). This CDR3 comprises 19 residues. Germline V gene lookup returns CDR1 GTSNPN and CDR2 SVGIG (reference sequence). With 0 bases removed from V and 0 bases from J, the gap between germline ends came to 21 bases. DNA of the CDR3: TGTGCCTGGAGTGTACTCCAGGGGCCCAACCCCTACTCTGGAAACACCATATATTTT. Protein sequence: CAWSVLQGPNPYSGNTIYF. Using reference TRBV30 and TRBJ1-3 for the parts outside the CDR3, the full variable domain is SQTIHQWPATLVQPVGSPLSLECTVEGTSNPNLYWYRQAAGRGLQLLFYSVGIGQISSEVPQNLSASRPQDRQFILSSKKLLLSDSGFYLCAWSVLQGPNPYSGNTIYFGEGSWLTVV.

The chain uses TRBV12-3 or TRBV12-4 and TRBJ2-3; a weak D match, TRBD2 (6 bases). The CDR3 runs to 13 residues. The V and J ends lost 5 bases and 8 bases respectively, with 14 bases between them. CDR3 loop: CASSEGTLGTQYF. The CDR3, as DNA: TGTGCCAGCAGTGAAGGGACTTTAGGTACGCAGTATTTT.

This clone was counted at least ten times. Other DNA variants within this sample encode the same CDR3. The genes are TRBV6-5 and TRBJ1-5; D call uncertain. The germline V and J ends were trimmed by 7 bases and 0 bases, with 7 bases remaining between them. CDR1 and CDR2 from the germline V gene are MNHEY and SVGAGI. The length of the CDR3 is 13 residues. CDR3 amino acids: CASTENSNQPQHF. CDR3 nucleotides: TGTGCCAGCACAGAAAATAGCAATCAGCCCCAGCATTTT.

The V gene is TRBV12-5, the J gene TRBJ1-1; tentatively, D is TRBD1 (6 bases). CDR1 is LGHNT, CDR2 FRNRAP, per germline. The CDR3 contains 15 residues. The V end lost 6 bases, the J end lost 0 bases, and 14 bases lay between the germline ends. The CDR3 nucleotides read TGTGCTAGTGGCCAGGACAGTCCAATGAACACTGAAGCTTTCTTT. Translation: CASGQDSPMNTEAFF.

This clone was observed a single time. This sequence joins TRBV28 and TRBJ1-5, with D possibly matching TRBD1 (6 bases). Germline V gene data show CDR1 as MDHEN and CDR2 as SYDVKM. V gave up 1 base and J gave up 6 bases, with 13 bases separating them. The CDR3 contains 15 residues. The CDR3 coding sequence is TGTGCCAGCAGTTTATCAGAAACAGGGTCTCAGCCCCAGCATTTT. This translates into CASSLSETGSQPQHF. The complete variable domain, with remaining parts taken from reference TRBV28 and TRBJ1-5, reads DVKVTQSSRYLVKRTGEKVFLECVQDMDHENMFWYRQDPGLGLRLIYFSYDVKMKEKGDIPEGYSVSREKKERFSLILESASTNQTSMYLCASSLSETGSQPQHFGDGTRLSIL.

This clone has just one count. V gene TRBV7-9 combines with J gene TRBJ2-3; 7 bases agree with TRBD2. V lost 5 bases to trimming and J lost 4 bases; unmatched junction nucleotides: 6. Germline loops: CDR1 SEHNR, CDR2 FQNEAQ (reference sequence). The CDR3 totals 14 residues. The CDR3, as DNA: TGTGCCAGCAGCGACGGGGGAGGGTCAGATACGCAGTATTTT. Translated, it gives CASSDGGGSDTQYF. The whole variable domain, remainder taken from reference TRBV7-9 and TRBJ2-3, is DTGVSQNPRHKITKRGQNVTFRCDPISEHNRLYWYRQTLGQGPEFLTYFQNEAQLEKSRLLSDRFSAERPKGSFSTLEIQRTEQGDSAMYLCASSDGGGSDTQYFGPGTRLTVL.

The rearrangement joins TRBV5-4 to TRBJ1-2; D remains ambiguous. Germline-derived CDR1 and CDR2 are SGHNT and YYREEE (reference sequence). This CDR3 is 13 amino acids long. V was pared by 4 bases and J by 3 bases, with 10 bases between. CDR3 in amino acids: CASSLSLDYGYTF. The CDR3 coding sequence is TGTGCCAGCAGCCTGTCTCTCGACTATGGCTACACCTTC.

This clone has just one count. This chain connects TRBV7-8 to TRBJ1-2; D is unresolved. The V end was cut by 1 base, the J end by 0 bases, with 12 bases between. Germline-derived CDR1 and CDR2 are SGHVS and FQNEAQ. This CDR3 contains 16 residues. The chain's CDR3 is CASSLVGGHANYGYTF. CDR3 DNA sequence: TGTGCCAGCAGCTTAGTCGGAGGGCACGCTAACTATGGCTACACCTTC.

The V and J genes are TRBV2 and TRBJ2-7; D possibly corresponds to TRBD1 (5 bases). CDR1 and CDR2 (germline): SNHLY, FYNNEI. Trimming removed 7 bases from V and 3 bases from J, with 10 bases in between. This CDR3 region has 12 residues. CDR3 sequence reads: CASTLRGYEQYF. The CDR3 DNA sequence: TGTGCCAGCACCCTTAGGGGCTACGAGCAGTACTTC.

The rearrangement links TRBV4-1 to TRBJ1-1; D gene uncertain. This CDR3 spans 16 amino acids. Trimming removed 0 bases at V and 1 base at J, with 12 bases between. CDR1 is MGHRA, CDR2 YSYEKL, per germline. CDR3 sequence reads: CASSQDPPVRNTEAFF. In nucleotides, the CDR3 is TGCGCCAGCAGCCAAGACCCTCCCGTGAGGAACACTGAAGCTTTCTTT.

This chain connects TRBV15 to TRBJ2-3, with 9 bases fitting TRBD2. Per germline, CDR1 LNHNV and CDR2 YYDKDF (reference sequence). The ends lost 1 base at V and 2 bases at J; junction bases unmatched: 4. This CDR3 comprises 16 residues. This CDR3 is CATSRGGGGATDTQYF. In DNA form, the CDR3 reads TGTGCCACCAGCAGAGGGGGCGGGGGGGCCACAGATACGCAGTATTTT.

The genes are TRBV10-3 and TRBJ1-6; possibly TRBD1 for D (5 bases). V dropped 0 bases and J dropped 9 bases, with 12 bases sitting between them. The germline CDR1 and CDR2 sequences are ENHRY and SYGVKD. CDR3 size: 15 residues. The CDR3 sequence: CAISESGAGSSPLHF. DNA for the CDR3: TGTGCCATCAGTGAGTCCGGGGCGGGGAGTTCACCCCTCCACTTT.

The CDR3 reads CASRVGWGATYNEQFF. DNA of the CDR3: TGTGCCAGCAGGGTGGGGTGGGGCGCAACCTACAATGAGCAGTTCTTC. The chain links TRBV27 to TRBJ2-1, with D maybe TRBD1 (5 bases). V was cut by 6 bases and J by 2 bases, with 17 bases left in between. Germline loops: CDR1 MNHEY, CDR2 SMNVEV (reference sequence). This CDR3 spans 16 amino acids.

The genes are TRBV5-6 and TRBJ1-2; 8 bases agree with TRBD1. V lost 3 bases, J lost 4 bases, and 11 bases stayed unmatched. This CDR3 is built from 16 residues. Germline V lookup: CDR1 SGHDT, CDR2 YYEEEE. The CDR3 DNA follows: TGTGCCAGCAGCTACGTGGACAGGGAAGACAGCTATGGCTACACCTTC. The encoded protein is CASSYVDREDSYGYTF.

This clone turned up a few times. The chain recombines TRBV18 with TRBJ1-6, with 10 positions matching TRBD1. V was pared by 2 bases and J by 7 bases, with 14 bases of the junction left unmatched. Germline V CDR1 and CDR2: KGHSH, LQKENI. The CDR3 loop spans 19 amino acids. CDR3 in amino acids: CASSPATGGLSGSNSPLHF. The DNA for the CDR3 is TGTGCCAGCTCACCAGCGACAGGGGGCCTGTCGGGTTCGAATTCACCCCTCCACTTT.

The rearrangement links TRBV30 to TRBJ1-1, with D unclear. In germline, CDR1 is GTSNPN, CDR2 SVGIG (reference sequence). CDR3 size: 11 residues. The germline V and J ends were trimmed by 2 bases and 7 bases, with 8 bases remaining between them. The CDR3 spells CAWSIGGEAFF. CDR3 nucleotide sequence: TGTGCCTGGAGTATTGGCGGTGAAGCTTTCTTT.

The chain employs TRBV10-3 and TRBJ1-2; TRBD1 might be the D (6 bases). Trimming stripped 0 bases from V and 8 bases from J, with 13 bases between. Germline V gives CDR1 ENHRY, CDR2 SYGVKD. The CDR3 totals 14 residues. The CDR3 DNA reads TGTGCCATCAGTGAGTCGAACAGGGCTGGGGGCTACACCTTC. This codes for CAISESNRAGGYTF.